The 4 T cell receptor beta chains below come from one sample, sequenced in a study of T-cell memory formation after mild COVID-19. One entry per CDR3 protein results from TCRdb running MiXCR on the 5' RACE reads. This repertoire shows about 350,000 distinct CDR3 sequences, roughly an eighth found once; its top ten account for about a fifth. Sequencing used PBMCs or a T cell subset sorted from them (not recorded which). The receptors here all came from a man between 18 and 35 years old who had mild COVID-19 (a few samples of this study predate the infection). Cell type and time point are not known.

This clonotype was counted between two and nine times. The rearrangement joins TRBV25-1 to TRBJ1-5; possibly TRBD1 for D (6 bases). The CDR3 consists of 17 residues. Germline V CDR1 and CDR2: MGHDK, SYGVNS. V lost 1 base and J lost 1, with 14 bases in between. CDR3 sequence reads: CASSELVPTGSNQPQHF. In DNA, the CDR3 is TGTGCCAGCAGTGAATTGGTGCCGACAGGAAGCAATCAGCCCCAGCATTTT.

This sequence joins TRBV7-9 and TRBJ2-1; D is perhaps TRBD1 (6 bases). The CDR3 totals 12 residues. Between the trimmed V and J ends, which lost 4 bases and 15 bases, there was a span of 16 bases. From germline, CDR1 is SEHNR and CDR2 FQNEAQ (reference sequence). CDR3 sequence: CASSSRGWGRFF. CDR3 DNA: TGTGCCAGCAGCTCCAGGGGATGGGGGAGGTTCTTC.

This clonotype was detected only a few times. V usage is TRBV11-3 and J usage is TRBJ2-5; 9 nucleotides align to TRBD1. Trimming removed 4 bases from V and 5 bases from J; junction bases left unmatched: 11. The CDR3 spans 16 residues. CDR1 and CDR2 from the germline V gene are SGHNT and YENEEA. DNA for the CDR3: TGTGCCAGCAGCTCAAGACGGACAGGGGCGGGGGAGACCCAGTACTTC. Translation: CASSSRRTGAGETQYF. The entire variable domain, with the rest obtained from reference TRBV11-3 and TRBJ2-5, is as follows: EAGVVQSPRYKIIEKKQPVAFWCNPISGHNTLYWYLQNLGQGPELLIRYENEEAVDDSQLPKDRFSAERLKGVDSTLKIQPAELGDSAVYLCASSSRRTGAGETQYFGPGTRLLVL.

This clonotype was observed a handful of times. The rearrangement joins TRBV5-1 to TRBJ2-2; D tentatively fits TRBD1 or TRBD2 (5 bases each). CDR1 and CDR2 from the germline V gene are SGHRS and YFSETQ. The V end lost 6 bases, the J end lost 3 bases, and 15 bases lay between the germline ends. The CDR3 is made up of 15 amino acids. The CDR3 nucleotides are TGCGCCAGCACCCTCCGGGGCAGATACACCGGGGAGCTGTTTTTT. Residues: CASTLRGRYTGELFF.